This TCR beta chain was sequenced during a study of CD8 T cells in Susac syndrome. The control group consisted of healthy donors matched for age and sex. Reverse transcription of roughly 0.5 to 1 ug RNA was performed with random hexamers. TCR beta CDR3 was amplified by immunoSEQ covering 54 Vbeta and 13 Jbeta. TCRdb itself ran the immunoSEQ multiplex PCR reads through MiXCR, one entry per CDR3 protein. This table has 180,000 or so distinct CDR3 sequences, about 95% appearing once. This receptor was identified in a human donor in good health. The sample taken for sequencing was CD4+ T cells from PBMCs.

The CDR3 DNA is TGCGCCAGCAGCATACTGACTAGCGGGAATGAGCAGTTCTTC. Its translation is CASSILTSGNEQFF. J is TRBJ2-1 and V is TRBV5-1; 10 bases are a match to TRBD2. This CDR3 contains 14 residues. V dropped 4 bases and J dropped 7; count of bases not matched to a gene: 5. CDR1 is SGHRS and CDR2 is YFSETQ in the germline V gene.